This TCR beta chain was retrieved from a study of tumor and adjacent non-tumor tissue in lung cancer. Study overall: Patients comprised roughly 12 adenocarcinoma, 2 squamous cell carcinoma and 1 small cell lung cancer. Samples averaged around 3.9 million productive TCRbeta reads each. Study conclusions and caveats: Tumor tissue had significantly higher TCR diversity than normal lung. Tumor repertoires had a smaller top 100 clone share than normal lung.

The template was RNA from unsorted bulk tissue. The library came from three nested PCR rounds adapted from ARM-PCR protocols. From the multiplex PCR reads, TCRdb called clonotypes with MiXCR, one entry per CDR3 protein. The repertoire holds about 81,000 distinct CDR3 sequences, about two thirds seen once, with approximately 10% in the top ten. Trimming cost V 0 bases and J 4 bases, with 12 bases left between them. The CDR3 sequence is 15 residues long. Germline lookup yields CDR1 SGHAT and CDR2 FQNNGV. Notes on this clonotype: Its target is unknown.

This TCR came from a woman aged 35 to 49 with non-small cell lung cancer. The sample consisted of lung tumor tissue. The chain combines TRBV11-2 with TRBJ1-2; maybe TRBD1 (6 bases). The CDR3 coding sequence is TGTGCCAGCAGCTTAGAGTTGTTACAGGGCTATGGCTACACCTTC. It translates to CASSLELLQGYGYTF.